This T cell receptor (beta chain) was identified during a study of shared clonotypes between healthy human individuals. Study-wide points: Naive CD4 clonotypes were shared across a handful of donors at around 5.4%. The sampled material consisted only of blood, and tissue repertoires are likely to differ.

In germline, CDR1 is LNHNV, CDR2 YYDKDF (reference sequence). Deletions cut 2 bases from V and 6 bases from J, with 20 bases between. The CDR3 extends over 16 amino acids. It was across several immunoSEQ plates that each subset's genomic DNA was evenly split. The protocol was immunoSEQ multiplex PCR, while the TCRdb copy is restricted to in-frame clones and leaves out a portion. In the table there are roughly 2.1 million clones, 93% of which are singletons. Only CD45RO-negative cells positively selected for CCR7 counted as naive CD8 cells, so terminally differentiated effector memory CD45RA+ cells were excluded. Adults of Caucasian background living in Nashville, Tennessee made up all donors. On this clone itself: Its antigen is not identified.

The specimen was naive CD8+ T cells from PBMCs. The TCR sequence derives from a man between 18 and 29 years old in good health. Some clones in this sample may be carry-over from other donors' samples. This rearrangement joins TRBV15 to TRBJ2-7; no clear D gene. The CDR3 region is CATSRFTEEEIREQYF. CDR3 coding DNA: TGTGCCACCAGCAGATTTACCGAGGAAGAGATACGCGAGCAGTACTTC.